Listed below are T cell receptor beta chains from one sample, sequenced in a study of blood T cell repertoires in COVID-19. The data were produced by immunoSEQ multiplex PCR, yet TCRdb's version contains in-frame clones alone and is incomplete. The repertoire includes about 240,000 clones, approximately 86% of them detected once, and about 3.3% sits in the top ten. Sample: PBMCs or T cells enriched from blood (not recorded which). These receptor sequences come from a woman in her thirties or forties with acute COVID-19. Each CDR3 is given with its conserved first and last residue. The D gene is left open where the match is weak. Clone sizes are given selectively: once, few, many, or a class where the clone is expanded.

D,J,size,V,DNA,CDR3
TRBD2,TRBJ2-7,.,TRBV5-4,TGTGCCAGCAGCGAACTCATAGCGGGAGGTGGGTACGAGCAGTACTTC,CASSELIAGGGYEQYF
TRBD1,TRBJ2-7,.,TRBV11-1,TGTGCCAGCAGCCACACAGGGGACGAGCAGTACTTC,CASSHTGDEQYF
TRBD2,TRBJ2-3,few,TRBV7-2,TGTGCCAGCAGCCTAAAGCCTAGCGGGAGGGGGACAGATACGCAGTATTTT,CASSLKPSGRGTDTQYF
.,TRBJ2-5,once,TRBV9,TGTGCCAGCAGCAGCGGGCCTAACGCAGAAGAGACCCAGTACTTC,CASSSGPNAEETQYF
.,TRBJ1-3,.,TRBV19,TGTGCCAGTAGTCCCCACCCAGGCTCTGGAAACACCATATATTTT,CASSPHPGSGNTIYF
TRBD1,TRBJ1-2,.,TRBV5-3,TGTGCCAGAAGCTTGTCTTGGGGACAGCTCGATGGCTACACCTTC,CARSLSWGQLDGYTF
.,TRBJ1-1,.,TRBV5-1,TGCGCCAGCAGCTCTACTGGGAACACTGAAGCTTTCTTT,CASSSTGNTEAFF
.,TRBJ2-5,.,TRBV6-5,TGTGCCAGCTCCTCGACAGGAGAGCAAGAGACCCAGTACTTC,CASSSTGEQETQYF
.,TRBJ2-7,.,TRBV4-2,TGTGCCAGCAGCCAAGATGCGTATGGGGAGTCCTACGAGCAGTACTTC,CASSQDAYGESYEQYF
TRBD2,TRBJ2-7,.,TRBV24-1,TGTGCCACCAGTGATCCCCGGACTAGCGGGAGCGGGTACGAGCAGTACTTC,CATSDPRTSGSGYEQYF
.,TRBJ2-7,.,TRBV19,TGTGCCAGTAGTATGACAGTATCCTACGAGCAGTACTTC,CASSMTVSYEQYF
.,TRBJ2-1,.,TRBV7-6,TGTGCCAGCAGCTTAGAGCGAAGCGGCCACAATGAGCAGTTCTTC,CASSLERSGHNEQFF
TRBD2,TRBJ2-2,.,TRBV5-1,TGCGCCAGCAGCTTGGGAGCGGGAGTGACCACCGGGGAGCTGTTTTTT,CASSLGAGVTTGELFF
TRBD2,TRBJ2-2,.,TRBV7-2,TGTGCCAGCAGCTTAGATGGGACTAGGACCGGGGAGCTGTTTTTT,CASSLDGTRTGELFF
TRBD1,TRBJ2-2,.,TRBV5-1,TGCGCCAGCAGCACTGGAGACAGGGGGACCGGGGAGCTGTTTTTT,CASSTGDRGTGELFF
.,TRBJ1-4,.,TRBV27,TGTGCCAGCAGTATGAATATACGGGCAACTAATGAAAAACTGTTTTTT,CASSMNIRATNEKLFF
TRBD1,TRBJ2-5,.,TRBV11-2,TGTGCCAGCAGCTTAGTAGGGGGCGATTACTTGGAGACCCAGTACTTC,CASSLVGGDYLETQYF
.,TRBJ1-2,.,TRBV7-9,TGTGCCAGCAGCTTAGTAGGGACAAACGACTATGGCTACACCTTC,CASSLVGTNDYGYTF
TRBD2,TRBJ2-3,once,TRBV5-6,TGTGCCAGCAGCTACCCCGGACTAGCGGGCACAGATACGCAGTATTTT,CASSYPGLAGTDTQYF
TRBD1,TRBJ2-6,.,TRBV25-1,TGTGCCAGCAGTGAGACCGGGACAGGTACTGGGGCCAACGTCCTGACTTTC,CASSETGTGTGANVLTF
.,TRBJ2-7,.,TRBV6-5,TGTGCCACACGACACGGTCTTATTGACGAGCAGTACTTC,CATRHGLIDEQYF
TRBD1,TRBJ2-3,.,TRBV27,TGTGCCAGCAGTAAGACAGGGGAAGACACAGATACGCAGTATTTT,CASSKTGEDTDTQYF
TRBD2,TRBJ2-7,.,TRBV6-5,TGTGCCATCCAAAGACTAGCGGGCTACGAGCAGTACTTC,CAIQRLAGYEQYF
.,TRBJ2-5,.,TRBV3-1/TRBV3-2,TGTGCCAGCAGCCAACAACAAGAGACCCAGTACTTC,CASSQQQETQYF
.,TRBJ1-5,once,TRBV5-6,TGTGCCAGCAGCTTCCTCAATCAGCCCCAGCATTTT,CASSFLNQPQHF
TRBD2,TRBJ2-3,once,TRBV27,TGTGCCAGCAGTCACAAGCAAGGACTAGCGGGAGGAGAAAAAGATACGCAGTATTTT,CASSHKQGLAGGEKDTQYF